The rows below give T cell receptor beta chains drawn from one sample of a study of T-cell reconstitution after alpha-beta-depleted transplantation in children. TCRdb processed the PCR reads anew with MiXCR; each CDR3 protein has one entry. The sample contains about 610,000 distinct CDR3 sequences, roughly 10% of which appear only once. The sample consisted of PBMCs from the stem cell graft donor, taken from the stem cell graft. Receptor source: a human donor who donated a stem cell graft to a child with acute myeloid leukemia. The CDR3 runs from the conserved cysteine through the conserved F or W. D genes are given only for firm matches. A clone size is listed for some rows: how often the clone was seen (once, few, many), or a class if it is expanded.

len	abundance	d_gene	j_gene	v_gene	CDR3aa	CDR3nt
17	-	-	TRBJ1-1	TRBV11-2	CASSLRLPGGVWTEAFF	TGTGCCAGCAGCTTACGTCTCCCTGGGGGGGTATGGACTGAAGCTTTCTTT
13	-	-	TRBJ2-1	TRBV12-3/TRBV12-4	CASSLNPWNEQFF	TGTGCCAGCAGTCTAAACCCTTGGAATGAGCAGTTCTTC
15	few	-	TRBJ2-7	TRBV7-6	CASSLRDGSSYEQYF	TGTGCCAGCAGCCTGAGGGACGGTAGCTCCTACGAGCAGTACTTC
15	-	TRBD2	TRBJ2-2	TRBV20-1	CSASDSGRNTGELFF	TGCAGTGCTAGCGACAGCGGGAGGAACACCGGGGAGCTGTTTTTT
16	-	-	TRBJ1-3	TRBV15	CATSRGHGGQGNTIYF	TGTGCCACCAGCAGAGGACATGGGGGCCAAGGAAACACCATATATTTT
16	-	TRBD2	TRBJ2-7	TRBV4-2	CASRGGGLAGVYEQYF	TGTGCCAGCAGGGGGGGCGGACTAGCGGGAGTATACGAGCAGTACTTC
16	-	-	TRBJ2-1	TRBV7-9	CASSSNTGSSYNEQFF	TGTGCCAGCAGCTCCAACACAGGGAGCTCCTACAATGAGCAGTTCTTC
17	-	TRBD2	TRBJ2-7	TRBV5-6	CASSLRTSGTNTYEQYF	TGTGCCAGCAGCTTACGGACTAGCGGGACAAACACCTACGAGCAGTACTTC
16	few	-	TRBJ2-2	TRBV2	CASSEVGSLNTGELFF	TGTGCCAGCAGTGAAGTAGGGAGCCTGAACACCGGGGAGCTGTTTTTT
18	few	-	TRBJ2-1	TRBV4-3	CASSQESERRPPYNEQFF	TGCGCCAGCAGCCAAGAATCCGAGCGGAGGCCCCCCTACAATGAGCAGTTCTTC
12	-	-	TRBJ1-1	TRBV7-3	CASSHDGLSAFF	TGTGCCAGCAGCCACGACGGGCTGTCTGCTTTCTTT
18	few	TRBD2	TRBJ2-1	TRBV20-1	CSATTGTSGLSSYNEQFF	TGCAGTGCTACTACCGGGACTAGCGGGCTGAGCTCCTACAATGAGCAGTTCTTC
12	-	-	TRBJ1-1	TRBV20-1	CSARRGKAEAFF	TGCAGTGCTAGGAGAGGGAAGGCTGAAGCTTTCTTT
20	few	TRBD1	TRBJ2-3	TRBV7-3	CASSPTGESGRPKTPDTQYF	TGTGCCAGCAGCCCTACAGGGGAGTCTGGGCGCCCAAAGACGCCAGATACGCAGTATTTT
13	-	-	TRBJ2-2	TRBV6-2/TRBV6-3	CASHLLFTGELFF	TGTGCCAGCCACCTACTTTTCACCGGGGAGCTGTTTTTT
14	-	-	TRBJ2-1	TRBV24-1	CATSGAGFIYEQFF	TGTGCCACCAGTGGAGCAGGTTTCATCTATGAGCAGTTCTTC
17	-	-	TRBJ1-3	TRBV7-2	CASSRGEGTYSGNTIYF	TGTGCCAGCAGCCGCGGGGAGGGGACGTACTCTGGAAACACCATATATTTT
17	-	TRBD2	TRBJ2-2	TRBV19	CASSIPFTGTSTGELFF	TGTGCCAGTAGTATACCCTTCACGGGGACTAGCACCGGGGAGCTGTTTTTT
13	few	TRBD2	TRBJ2-3	TRBV27	CASSSGGVAGQYF	TGTGCCAGCAGTTCCGGAGGGGTAGCGGGGCAGTATTTT
11	many	TRBD2	TRBJ2-7	TRBV29-1	CSVGLAGEQYF	TGCAGCGTGGGACTAGCGGGAGAGCAGTACTTC